A single sample is the source of the 17 T cell receptor beta chains below, sequenced in a study of T-cell reconstitution after alpha-beta-depleted transplantation in children. A TCRbeta library incorporating unique molecular identifiers was prepared. A single record per CDR3 protein comes from TCRdb applying MiXCR to the PCR reads. The sample consists of about 200,000 distinct CDR3 sequences, approximately 7% of them appearing once. This specimen consisted of PBMCs, obtained before TCRalphabeta/CD19-depleted stem cell transplant. The receptors here all came from a boy younger than 10 with acute lymphoblastic leukemia, due to receive a stem cell transplant.

This clonotype appeared a few times. V usage is TRBV10-3 and J usage is TRBJ1-1; 9 positions agree with TRBD1. The trim removed 7 bases at V and 5 bases at J, leaving 8 bases unmatched. This CDR3 comprises 14 residues. Per germline, CDR1 ENHRY and CDR2 SYGVKD. The CDR3 DNA is TGTGCCATCACCCCGGGACAGGGAGGAACTGAAGCTTTCTTT. It codes for CAITPGQGGTEAFF.

With regard to this clonotype: Mismatch with germline at one junction end may stem from a read error. This chain links TRBV28 with TRBJ2-7; no firm D call. This CDR3 is built from 12 residues. Looked up from germline, CDR1 is MDHEN and CDR2 is SYDVKM. The CDR3: CASSLASYEEYF. CDR3 DNA sequence: TGTGCCAGCAGTTTAGCCTCCTACGAGGAGTACTTC.

This clonotype was picked up a small number of times. The chain joins TRBV20-1 to TRBJ2-1; 8 nucleotides align to TRBD2. The trim removed 7 bases at V and 4 bases at J, leaving 12 bases unmatched. Germline-derived CDR1 and CDR2 are DFQATT and SNEGSKA (reference sequence). This CDR3 contains 15 residues. The DNA of the CDR3 is TGCAGTGTCATTCGGGGGGGGGACGCTTACAATGAGCAGTTCTTC. Its translation is CSVIRGGDAYNEQFF.

Note on this clonotype: Given a much more abundant clone one base away, this may be a read error. For the CDR3, the DNA is TGTGCCAGCAGCCAATTCTACAATGAGCAGTTCTTC. Translating gives CASSQFYNEQFF. The chain is built from TRBV3-1 and TRBJ2-1; D ambiguous. Per the germline V gene, CDR1 is LGHDT and CDR2 is YNNKEL (reference sequence). The CDR3 runs 12 residues. The V and J ends lost 2 bases and 3 bases respectively, with 2 bases between them.

About this clonotype itself: Given a much more abundant clone one base away, this may be a read error. This chain connects TRBV18 to TRBJ2-3; D assignment may be TRBD1 or TRBD2 (5 bases each). Trimming pared 4 bases from V and 4 bases from J, leaving 15 bases between. CDR3 length: 15 amino acids. The germline gives CDR1 KGHSH, CDR2 LQKENI. The CDR3 coding sequence is TGTGCCAGCTCACGCTCGGGGACGAAGTCAGATACGCAGTATTTT. Its protein product is CASSRSGTKSDTQYF.

This clonotype was observed a handful of times. The CDR3 bases are TGTGCCAGCAGTTTTCAGACAGGCGCCTACGAGCAGTACTTC. Its protein product is CASSFQTGAYEQYF. V gene TRBV12-3 or TRBV12-4 combines with J gene TRBJ2-7, with D possibly being TRBD1 (6 bases). Trimming stripped 3 bases from V and 2 bases from J, with 11 bases between. This CDR3 has 14 residues.

This clonotype came up a few times. J is TRBJ2-7 and V is TRBV7-2, with D perhaps TRBD2 (6 bases). CDR1 and CDR2 from the germline V gene are SGHTA and FQGNSA. There are 13 residues in the CDR3. Trimming removed 3 bases at V and 7 bases at J, with 13 bases between. This chain's CDR3 is CASSFSGDGEQYF. CDR3 coding DNA: TGTGCCAGCAGCTTTTCGGGAGACGGAGAGCAGTACTTC. Combining the CDR3 with reference TRBV7-2 and TRBJ2-7 gives the whole variable domain GAGVSQSPSNKVTEKGKDVELRCDPISGHTALYWYRQSLGQGLEFLIYFQGNSAPDKSGLPSDRFSAERTGGSVSTLTIQRTQQEDSAVYLCASSFSGDGEQYFGPGTRLTVT.

The J gene is TRBJ1-5, the V gene TRBV28; unclear D gene. The ends were cut back, 1 base at V and 4 bases at J, with 8 bases in the middle. From germline, CDR1 is MDHEN and CDR2 SYDVKM. This CDR3 is built from 14 residues. The CDR3 is CASSLFGVNQPQHF. The CDR3 DNA sequence: TGTGCCAGCAGTTTATTTGGTGTGAATCAGCCCCAGCATTTT.

This clonotype has ten or more counts. The gene calls are TRBV29-1 and TRBJ2-1, with D possibly matching TRBD2 (6 bases). The CDR3 spans 13 residues. V was trimmed by 7 bases and J by 3 bases, leaving 13 bases between them. Germline CDR1 SQVTM, CDR2 ANQGSEA. The CDR3 DNA sequence: TGCAGCGATACGGGACTCTACTACAATGAGCAGTTCTTC. It codes for CSDTGLYYNEQFF.

In its sample, this clonotype was seen many times. The rearrangement uses TRBV7-9 and TRBJ2-2; no clear D. The CDR3 runs to 12 residues. Germline V gene sequence: CDR1 SEHNR, CDR2 FQNEAQ (reference sequence). V shed 10 bases and J shed 10 bases, with 16 bases lying between them. CDR3 loop: CATVSGPEELFF. The CDR3 DNA reads as TGTGCCACCGTCTCGGGCCCGGAGGAGCTGTTTTTT.

In this sample, this clonotype turned up many times. The V call is TRBV4-2, the J call TRBJ2-7, with no clear D. The CDR3 runs to 17 residues. Trimming took 0 bases from V and 3 from J, leaving 18 bases between them. The germline gives CDR1 LGHNA, CDR2 YNFKEQ. Here the CDR3 reads CASSQELLRQASYEQYF. The CDR3 DNA is TGTGCCAGCAGCCAAGAACTTCTGAGACAAGCGAGCTACGAGCAGTACTTC.

The rearrangement joins TRBV6-2 or TRBV6-3 to TRBJ2-7; the D is unclear. CDR3 size: 14 residues. Germline V lookup: CDR1 MNHEY, CDR2 SVGEGT. Trimming shortened V by 4 bases and J by 6 bases, and 16 bases separated the two germline ends. CDR3 amino acids: CASSFTRLGSEQYF. Written as DNA, the CDR3 is TGTGCCAGCAGTTTCACTCGACTCGGGTCCGAGCAGTACTTC.

This clonotype turned up a few times. The chain carries TRBV7-3 and TRBJ2-2; 9 bases line up with TRBD2. This CDR3 is 19 amino acids long. V gave up 2 bases and J gave up 4 bases; unmatched junction bases: 14. The V gene's germline CDR1 is SGHTA and CDR2 FQGTGA. DNA for the CDR3: TGTGCCAGCAGCTTATCCCCACGATCGACTAGCGGTTTCACCGGGGAGCTGTTTTTT. This translates into CASSLSPRSTSGFTGELFF.

This clonotype was observed a handful of times. DNA of the CDR3: TGTGCCAGCAGTTTAAGGGACGGAGGGCAGCCCCAGCATTTT. This gives the protein CASSLRDGGQPQHF. The rearrangement uses TRBV12-3 or TRBV12-4 and TRBJ1-5; possible D gene TRBD1, 5 bases. V was trimmed by 2 bases and J by 7 bases, leaving 12 bases between them. This CDR3 is 14 amino acids long.

This clonotype was counted ten times or more. V and J are TRBV7-8 and TRBJ1-1; D ambiguous. Looked up from germline, CDR1 is SGHVS and CDR2 is FQNEAQ. V was trimmed by 5 bases and J by 5 bases, leaving 15 bases between them. This CDR3 has 14 amino acids. The CDR3 bases are TGTGCCAGCAGCCCCTCGGACCCGAGGACTGAAGCTTTCTTT. Translating gives CASSPSDPRTEAFF.

This clonotype was observed a handful of times. This rearrangement joins TRBV2 to TRBJ2-5, with 8 bases that match TRBD2. The CDR3 has 14 amino acids. CDR1 is SNHLY and CDR2 is FYNNEI in the germline V gene. V was clipped by 6 bases and J by 5 bases; unmatched bases: 8. For the CDR3, the DNA is TGTGCCAGCAGAGGGACTAGGGTCCTCGAGACCCAGTACTTC. This sequence encodes CASRGTRVLETQYF.

This clonotype was seen a handful of times. This CDR3 reads CASSLSPRADEQFF. The CDR3 DNA follows: TGTGCCAGCAGTTTATCTCCCAGGGCGGATGAGCAGTTCTTC. V gene TRBV12-3 or TRBV12-4 combines with J gene TRBJ2-1; the D gene is possibly TRBD1 (5 bases). This CDR3 comprises 14 residues. The V gene lost 2 bases and the J gene lost 8 bases, with 13 bases spanning the gap.